Given below is one T cell receptor (beta chain) in context. This clonotype was seen repeatedly, ten times or more. The antigen it recognizes is unknown. Base-call qualities are not available, and no considerably larger clone is one nucleotide away. This specimen's treatment or condition label, per the study, means: in vitro stimulation with specific CMV peptide epitopes to enrich CMV-specific T cells. These data originate in a study of T cell repertoires in cytomegalovirus infection (dated by TCRdb to the late 2010s). In the study overall: Alongside well-studied HLA-B-restricted epitopes, the peptide stimulations were aimed at recently identified HLA-C-restricted CMV epitopes, whose presentation resists viral immunomodulation. Donor HLA type was relevant to the analysis, because carriage of CMV infection together with the matching HLA type was indicated by public TCR beta signatures. What the study reported, not specific to this receptor: The ex vivo response was dominated by HLA-C-restricted CMV-specific TCR beta clonotypes, which also provided the single most frequent clonotype in two of eight donors. Cumulative frequency of public TCR beta family members discriminated carriers of CMV infection plus the relevant HLA type in this cohort and an independent roughly 330-donor cohort.

Instrument on record: Illumina HiSeq 1500. TCRdb reprocessed the public reads (quality trimming at Q25 with fastp, clone calling with MiXCR) and kept in-frame beta chains. For every CDR3 protein sequence, its rows merge into one entry that carries the most common genes and DNA. The sample table holds roughly 920,000 distinct CDR3 sequences, of which approximately 31% were seen once. The ten largest clonotypes hold 10% to 15% of the sample. CDR1 is given as MNHNY and CDR2 as SVGAGI, both from the germline V gene (reference sequence). From the cysteine through the phenylalanine, the CDR3 covers 18 amino acids. Only the CDR3 DNA stays, 54 bases, in frame from base 1. V lost 7 bases and J lost 2 bases, and the count of bases not matched to a germline gene is 16.

This material consisted of cultured CD8+ T cells from PBMCs, taken from culture after CMV antigen stimulation. This sequence uses TRBV6-6 and TRBJ2-3; TRBD2 fits 9 bases in the junction. This TCR was recovered from a human donor in good health (CMV status not recorded). Some clones in this sample may be carry-over from other donors' samples. The CDR3 is CASNRQVIAGAYTDTQYF. The bases are TGTGCCAGCAACCGACAGGTGATAGCGGGGGCATACACAGATACGCAGTATTTT.